This T cell receptor beta chain is from a study of blood T cell repertoires in COVID-19. Background on the study: Spain, Italy and the United States supplied samples that represented acute and convalescent COVID-19. PBMCs, B-cell-depleted T cells, or T cells provided the cDNA or gDNA that made up the material.

In the study's own analysis: By means of reference gene primer amplification, nucleated cell counts were estimated. The data were produced by immunoSEQ multiplex PCR, yet TCRdb's version contains in-frame clones alone and is incomplete. The D gene and trimming were derived from the DNA, and the V and J assignments and clone size from that table. The data contain 120,000 or so clones, more than 70% of them singletons. The sequence was obtained from a woman aged 50 to 60 with acute or convalescent COVID-19. Sequences were obtained from peripheral blood.

The CDR3 nucleotides are TGTGCCAGTAGTAGGACAGGGGGGCTCACAGATACGCAGTATTTT. Protein sequence: CASSRTGGLTDTQYF. The rearrangement joins TRBV19 to TRBJ2-3, with TRBD1 matching 10 bases. Germline trimming cut 4 bases from V and 2 bases from J; bases unmatched to any gene: 3. Germline V CDR1 and CDR2: LNHDA, SQIVND (reference sequence). The CDR3 is 15 residues long.